This TCR beta chain was sequenced for a study of identical twins. This clonotype was counted a few times. Its antigen is undetermined. One entry per CDR3 protein results from TCRdb running MiXCR on the 5' RACE reads. The table records approximately 890,000 distinct CDR3 sequences, about 12% of them present only once. Study results and caveats: Surplus twin overlap in beta out-of-frame sequences was less pronounced.

This CDR3 spans 15 amino acids. V lost 4 bases and J lost 12, with 27 bases in between. The germline gives CDR1 DFQATT, CDR2 SNEGSKA (reference sequence). These data were likewise used in another study, on yellow fever vaccine responses in identical twins.

The sequence came from a woman aged 18-29 years in good health. Sample: PBMCs. The V and J genes are TRBV20-1 and TRBJ1-2; D perhaps matches TRBD1 (6 bases). CDR3 protein: CSAKEVRGQSGKDTF. DNA of the CDR3: TGCAGTGCTAAGGAGGTACGGGGGCAAAGTGGAAAGGACACCTTC.